This T cell receptor (beta chain) was recovered during a study of PD-L1 blockade in urothelial cancer. Study summary: Bladder-origin urothelial cancer in males covered about 85% of the roughly 29 patients.

Time point of the sample: peripheral blood 6 weeks after treatment start. Data came from immunoSEQ multiplex PCR; TCRdb stores just in-frame clones and leaves some out. The repertoire holds about 110,000 clones, with 75% to 95% as singletons. Overall study findings and caveats: In blood sampled pretreatment, TCR clonality below the median predicted better survival. Those with durable benefit had larger increases in tumor-associated blood clones at 3 weeks.

In the case of this clone: Antigen: not known.

Germline-derived CDR1 and CDR2 are GTSNPN and SVGIG (reference sequence). The CDR3 extends over 14 amino acids. The V end was cut by 0 bases, the J end by 11 bases, with 17 bases between. J is TRBJ1-3 and V is TRBV30; D is undetermined. The sequenced sample was PBMCs, obtained around atezolizumab (anti-PD-L1) treatment. This TCR was sampled from a man aged 60 to 75 with urothelial cancer. Here the CDR3 reads CAWSVGGSGSSIYF. CDR3 coding DNA: TGTGCCTGGAGTGTAGGAGGGAGCGGAAGCTCCATATATTTT.